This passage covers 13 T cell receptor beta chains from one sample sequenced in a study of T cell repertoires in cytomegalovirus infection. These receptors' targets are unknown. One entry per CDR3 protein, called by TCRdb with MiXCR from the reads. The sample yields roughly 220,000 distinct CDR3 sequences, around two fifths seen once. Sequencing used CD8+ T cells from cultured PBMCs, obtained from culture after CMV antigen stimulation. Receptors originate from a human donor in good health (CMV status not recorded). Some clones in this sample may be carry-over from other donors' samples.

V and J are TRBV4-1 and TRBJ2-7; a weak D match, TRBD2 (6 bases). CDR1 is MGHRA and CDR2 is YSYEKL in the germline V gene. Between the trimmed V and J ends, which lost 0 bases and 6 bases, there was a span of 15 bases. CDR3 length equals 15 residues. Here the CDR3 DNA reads TGCGCCAGCAGCCAAGAGGAGAATGGGGGGTCCGAGCAGTACTTC. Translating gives CASSQEENGGSEQYF.

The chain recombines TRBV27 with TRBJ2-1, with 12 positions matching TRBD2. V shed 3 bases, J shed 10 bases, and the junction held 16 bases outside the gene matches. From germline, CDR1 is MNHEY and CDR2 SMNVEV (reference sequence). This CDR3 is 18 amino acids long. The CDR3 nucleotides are TGTGCCAGCAGTTTTTCGGTGTCGGGGCTAGCGGGAGGGCGGGAGCAGTTCTTC. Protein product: CASSFSVSGLAGGREQFF.

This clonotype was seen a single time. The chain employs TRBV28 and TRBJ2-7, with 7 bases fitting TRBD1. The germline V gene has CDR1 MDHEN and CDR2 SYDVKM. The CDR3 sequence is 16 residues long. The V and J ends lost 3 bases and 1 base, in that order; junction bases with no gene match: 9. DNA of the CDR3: TGTGCCAGCAGTTTTTCAGGGGGACCCCAATCCTACGAGCAGTACTTC. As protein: CASSFSGGPQSYEQYF.

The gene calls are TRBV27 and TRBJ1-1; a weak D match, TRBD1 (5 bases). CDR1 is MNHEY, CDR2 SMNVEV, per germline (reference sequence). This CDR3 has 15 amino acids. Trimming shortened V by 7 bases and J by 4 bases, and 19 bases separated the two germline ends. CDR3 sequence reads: CASNPLGGVGTEAFF. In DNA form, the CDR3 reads TGTGCCAGCAACCCCCTGGGGGGAGTTGGCACTGAAGCTTTCTTT.

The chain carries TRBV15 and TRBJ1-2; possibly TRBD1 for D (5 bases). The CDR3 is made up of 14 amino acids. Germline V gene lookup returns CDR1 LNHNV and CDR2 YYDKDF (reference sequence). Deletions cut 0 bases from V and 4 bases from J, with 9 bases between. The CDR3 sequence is CATSRDIQGYGYTF. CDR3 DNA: TGTGCCACCAGCAGAGACATCCAGGGCTATGGCTACACCTTC.

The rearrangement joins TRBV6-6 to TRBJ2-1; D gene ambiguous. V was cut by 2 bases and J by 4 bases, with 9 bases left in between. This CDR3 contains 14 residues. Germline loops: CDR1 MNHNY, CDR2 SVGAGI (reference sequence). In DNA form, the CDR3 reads TGTGCCAGCAGTTACACCGGCAGATACAATGAGCAGTTCTTC. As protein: CASSYTGRYNEQFF.

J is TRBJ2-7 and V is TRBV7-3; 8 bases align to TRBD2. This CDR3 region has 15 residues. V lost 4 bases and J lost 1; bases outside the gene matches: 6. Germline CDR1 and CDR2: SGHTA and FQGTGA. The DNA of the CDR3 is TGTGCCAGCAGCTCAAGCGGCGGGGGGTCCTACGAGCAGTACTTC. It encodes CASSSSGGGSYEQYF.

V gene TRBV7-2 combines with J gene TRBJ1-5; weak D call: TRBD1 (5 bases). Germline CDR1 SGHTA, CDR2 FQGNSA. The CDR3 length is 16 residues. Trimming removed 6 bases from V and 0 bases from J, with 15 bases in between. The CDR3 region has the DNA TGTGCCAGCAGTTTAAACGGGGCCTCTAGCAATCAGCCCCAGCATTTT. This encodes CASSLNGASSNQPQHF.

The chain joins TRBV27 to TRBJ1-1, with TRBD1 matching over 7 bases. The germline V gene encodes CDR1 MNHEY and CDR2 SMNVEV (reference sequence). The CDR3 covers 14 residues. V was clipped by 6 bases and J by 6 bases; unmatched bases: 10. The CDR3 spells CASSFRTGPSEAFF. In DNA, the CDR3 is TGTGCCAGCAGCTTTCGGACAGGACCCTCTGAAGCTTTCTTT.

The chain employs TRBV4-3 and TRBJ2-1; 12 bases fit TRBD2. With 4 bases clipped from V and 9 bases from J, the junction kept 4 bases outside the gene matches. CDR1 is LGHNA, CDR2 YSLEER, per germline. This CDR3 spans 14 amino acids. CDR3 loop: CASSPSGGALEQFF. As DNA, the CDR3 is TGCGCCAGCAGCCCTAGCGGGGGGGCGCTTGAGCAGTTCTTC.

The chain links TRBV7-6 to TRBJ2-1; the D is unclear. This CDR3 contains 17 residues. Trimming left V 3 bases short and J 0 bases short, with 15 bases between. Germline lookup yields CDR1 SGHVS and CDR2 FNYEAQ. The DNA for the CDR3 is TGTGCCAGCAGCTTCGGTTCGCACGAAAGCTCCTACAATGAGCAGTTCTTC. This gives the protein CASSFGSHESSYNEQFF.

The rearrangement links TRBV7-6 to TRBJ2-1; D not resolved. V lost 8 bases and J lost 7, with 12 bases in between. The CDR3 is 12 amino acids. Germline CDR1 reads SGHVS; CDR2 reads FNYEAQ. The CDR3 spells CASLDPNNEQFF. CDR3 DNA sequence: TGTGCCAGCCTCGACCCCAATAATGAGCAGTTCTTC.

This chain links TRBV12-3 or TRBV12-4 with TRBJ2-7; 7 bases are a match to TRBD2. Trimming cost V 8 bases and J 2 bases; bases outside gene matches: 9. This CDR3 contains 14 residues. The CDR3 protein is CASGGAGTPYEQYF. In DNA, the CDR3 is TGTGCCAGCGGGGGAGCGGGGACGCCCTACGAGCAGTACTTC.